This T cell receptor (beta chain) was captured in a study of cytomegalovirus exposure and HLA in healthy donors. Study background: Genotyping showed 70% to 90% of almost 400 donors falling in the Caucasian-associated ancestry cluster.

Study-level points and caveats: Follow-up analysis later connected one missense variant in DCLRE1C with trimming of TCR beta V- and J-genes. Later analysis found that TCR beta chains associated with HLA were more clonally expanded than other, equally common chains.

The PCR contained 60 Vbeta and 13 Jbeta primers. Generated by immunoSEQ multiplex PCR, the TCRdb table keeps only in-frame clones and is missing some. The sample includes 150,000 or so clones, approximately 75% of them seen just once. The CDR3 totals 13 residues. The germline gives CDR1 WNHNN, CDR2 SYGVQD (reference sequence). V lost 4 bases, J lost 8 bases, and 2 bases stayed unmatched. Regarding this clone: As yet, its antigen is unknown.

Source material: PBMCs. The gene calls are TRBV10-1 and TRBJ2-1; the match to TRBD2 covers 10 bases. The receptor was derived from a man between 45 and 60 years old in good health and CMV-seropositive. In nucleotides, the CDR3 is TGCGCCAGCAGTGCTAGCGGGGGCGATGAGCAGTTCTTC. Translating it yields CASSASGGDEQFF.